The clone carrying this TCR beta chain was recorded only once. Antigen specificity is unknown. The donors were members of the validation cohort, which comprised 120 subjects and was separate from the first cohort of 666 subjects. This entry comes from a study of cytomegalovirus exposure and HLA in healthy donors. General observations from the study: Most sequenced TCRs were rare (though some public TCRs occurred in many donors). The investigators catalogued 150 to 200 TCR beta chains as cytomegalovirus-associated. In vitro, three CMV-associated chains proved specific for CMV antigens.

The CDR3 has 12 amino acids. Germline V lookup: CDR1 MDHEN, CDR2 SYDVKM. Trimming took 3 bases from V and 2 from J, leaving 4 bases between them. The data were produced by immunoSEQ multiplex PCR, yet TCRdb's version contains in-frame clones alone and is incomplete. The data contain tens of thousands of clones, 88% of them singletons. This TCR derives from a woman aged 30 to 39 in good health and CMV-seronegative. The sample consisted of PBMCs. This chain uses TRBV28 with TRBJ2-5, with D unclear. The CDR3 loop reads CASSFLQETQYF. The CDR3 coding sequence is TGTGCCAGCAGTTTCCTTCAAGAGACCCAGTACTTC.